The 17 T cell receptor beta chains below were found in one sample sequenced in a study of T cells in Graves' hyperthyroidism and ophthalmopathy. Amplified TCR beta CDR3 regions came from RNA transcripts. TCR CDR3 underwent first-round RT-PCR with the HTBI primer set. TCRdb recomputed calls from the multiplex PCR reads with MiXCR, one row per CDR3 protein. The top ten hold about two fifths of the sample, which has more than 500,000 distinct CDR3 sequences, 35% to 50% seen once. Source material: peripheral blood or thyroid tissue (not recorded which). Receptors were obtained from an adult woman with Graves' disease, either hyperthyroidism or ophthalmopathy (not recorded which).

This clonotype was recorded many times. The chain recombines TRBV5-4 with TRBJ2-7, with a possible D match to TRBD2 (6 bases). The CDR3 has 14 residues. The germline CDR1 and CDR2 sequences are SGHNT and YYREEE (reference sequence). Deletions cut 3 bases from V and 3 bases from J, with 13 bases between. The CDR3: CASSSPSTSYEQYF. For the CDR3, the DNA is TGTGCCAGCAGCTCCCCCTCGACTAGCTACGAGCAGTACTTC. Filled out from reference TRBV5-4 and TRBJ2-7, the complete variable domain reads ETGVTQSPTHLIKTRGQQVTLRCSSQSGHNTVSWYQQALGQGPQFIFQYYREEENGRGNFPPRFSGLQFPNYSSELNVNALELDDSALYLCASSSPSTSYEQYFGPGTRLTVT.

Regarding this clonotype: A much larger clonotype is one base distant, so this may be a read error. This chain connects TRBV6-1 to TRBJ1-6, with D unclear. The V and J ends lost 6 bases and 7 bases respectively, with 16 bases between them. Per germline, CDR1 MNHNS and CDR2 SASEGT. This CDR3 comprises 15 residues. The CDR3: CASRKEGPWNSPLHF. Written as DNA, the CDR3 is TGTGCCAGCAGGAAGGAAGGGCCCTGGAATTCACCCCTCCACTTT.

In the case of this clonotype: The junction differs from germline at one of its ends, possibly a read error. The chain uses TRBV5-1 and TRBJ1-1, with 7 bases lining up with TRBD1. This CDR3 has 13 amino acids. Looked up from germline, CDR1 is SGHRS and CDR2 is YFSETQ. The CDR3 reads CASSSKDRSGAFF. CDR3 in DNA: TGTGCCAGCAGCTCGAAGGACAGGTCAGGTGCTTTCTTT.

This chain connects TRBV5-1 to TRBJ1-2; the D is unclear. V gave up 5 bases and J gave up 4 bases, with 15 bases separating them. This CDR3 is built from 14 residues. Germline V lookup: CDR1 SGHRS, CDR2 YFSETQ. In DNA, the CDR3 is TGCGCCAGCAGTTCTGAAAGCATCTCCTATGGCTACACCTTC. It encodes CASSSESISYGYTF.

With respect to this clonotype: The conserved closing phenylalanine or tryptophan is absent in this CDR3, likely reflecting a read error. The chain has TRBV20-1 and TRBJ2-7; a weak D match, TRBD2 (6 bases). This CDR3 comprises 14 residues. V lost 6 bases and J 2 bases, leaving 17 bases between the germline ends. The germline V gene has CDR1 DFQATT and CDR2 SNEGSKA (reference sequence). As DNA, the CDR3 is TGCAGTGCGACAGAGGGGACTGACGCCTACGAGCAGTACTTG. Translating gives CSATEGTDAYEQYL.

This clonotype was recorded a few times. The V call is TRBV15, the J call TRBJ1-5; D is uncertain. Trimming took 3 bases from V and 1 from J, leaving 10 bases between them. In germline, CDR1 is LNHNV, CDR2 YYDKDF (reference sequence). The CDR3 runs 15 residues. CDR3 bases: TGTGCCACCAGCAGTCCGGGTTGGAGCAATCAGCCCCAGCATTTT. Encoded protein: CATSSPGWSNQPQHF.

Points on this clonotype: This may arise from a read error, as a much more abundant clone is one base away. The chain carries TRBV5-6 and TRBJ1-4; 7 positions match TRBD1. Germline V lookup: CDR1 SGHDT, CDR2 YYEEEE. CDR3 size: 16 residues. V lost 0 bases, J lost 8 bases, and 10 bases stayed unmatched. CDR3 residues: CASSLGPQGEGEKLFF. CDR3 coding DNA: TGTGCCAGCAGCTTGGGCCCCCAGGGGGAGGGAGAAAAACTGTTTTTT.

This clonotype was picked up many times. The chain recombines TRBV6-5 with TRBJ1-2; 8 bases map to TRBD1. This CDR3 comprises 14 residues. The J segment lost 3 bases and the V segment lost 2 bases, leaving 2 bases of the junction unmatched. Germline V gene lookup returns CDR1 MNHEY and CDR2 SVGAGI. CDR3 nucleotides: TGTGCCAGCAGTTACACGGACAGGGACTATGGCTACACCTTC. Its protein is CASSYTDRDYGYTF.

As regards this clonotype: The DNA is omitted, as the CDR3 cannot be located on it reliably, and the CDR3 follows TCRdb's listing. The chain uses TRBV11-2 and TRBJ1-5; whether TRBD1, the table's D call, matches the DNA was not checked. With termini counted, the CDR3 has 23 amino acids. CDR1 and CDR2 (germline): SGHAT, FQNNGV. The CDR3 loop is CASSFYICSAEDVDRFSNQPQHF.

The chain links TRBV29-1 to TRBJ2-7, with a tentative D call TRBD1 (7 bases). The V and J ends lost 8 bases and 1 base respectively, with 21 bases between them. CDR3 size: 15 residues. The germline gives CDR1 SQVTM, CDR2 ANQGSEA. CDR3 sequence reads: CSLGIRAGGSYEQYF. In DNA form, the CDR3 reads TGCAGCTTAGGGATCAGGGCAGGGGGGTCCTACGAGCAGTACTTC.

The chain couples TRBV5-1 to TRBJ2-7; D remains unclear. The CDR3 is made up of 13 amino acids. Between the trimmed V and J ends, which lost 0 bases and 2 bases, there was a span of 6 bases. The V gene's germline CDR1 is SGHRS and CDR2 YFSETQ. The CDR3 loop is CASSLGVPYEQYF. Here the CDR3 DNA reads TGCGCCAGCAGCTTGGGCGTACCCTACGAGCAGTACTTC.

CDR3 coding DNA: TGCAGCGTTTGGGGAGAGGGCCGAACCTACGAGCAGTACTTC. It yields the protein CSVWGEGRTYEQYF. V is TRBV29-1 and J is TRBJ2-7, with a weak D call TRBD2 (5 bases). This CDR3 has 14 amino acids. The ends were cut back, 5 bases at V and 2 bases at J, with 16 bases in the middle. Germline CDR1 reads SQVTM; CDR2 reads ANQGSEA.

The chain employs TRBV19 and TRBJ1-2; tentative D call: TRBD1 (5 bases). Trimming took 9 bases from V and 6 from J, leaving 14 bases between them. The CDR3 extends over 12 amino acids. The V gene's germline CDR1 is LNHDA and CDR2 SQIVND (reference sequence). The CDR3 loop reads CARPRGGDGYTF. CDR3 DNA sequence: TGTGCCAGACCCCGGGGGGGGGATGGCTACACCTTC.

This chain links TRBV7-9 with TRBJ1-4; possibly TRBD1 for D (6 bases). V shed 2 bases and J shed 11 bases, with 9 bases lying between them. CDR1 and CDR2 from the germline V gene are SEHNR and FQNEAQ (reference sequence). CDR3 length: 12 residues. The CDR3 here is CASSLWGHKLFF. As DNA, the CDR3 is TGTGCCAGCAGCTTATGGGGACACAAACTGTTTTTT.

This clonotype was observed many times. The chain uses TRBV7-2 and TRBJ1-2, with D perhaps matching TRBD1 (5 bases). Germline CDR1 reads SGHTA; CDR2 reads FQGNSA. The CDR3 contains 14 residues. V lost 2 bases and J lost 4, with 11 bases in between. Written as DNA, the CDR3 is TGTGCCAGCAGCTTATCGCAGGGAAGCTATGGCTACACCTTC. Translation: CASSLSQGSYGYTF.

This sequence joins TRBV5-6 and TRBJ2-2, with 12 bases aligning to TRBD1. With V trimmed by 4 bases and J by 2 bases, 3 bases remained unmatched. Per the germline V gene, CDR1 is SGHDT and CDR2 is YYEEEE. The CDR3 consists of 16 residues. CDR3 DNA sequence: TGTGCCAGCAGCCCAGGGACAGGGGGCAACACCGGGGAGCTGTTTTTT. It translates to CASSPGTGGNTGELFF.

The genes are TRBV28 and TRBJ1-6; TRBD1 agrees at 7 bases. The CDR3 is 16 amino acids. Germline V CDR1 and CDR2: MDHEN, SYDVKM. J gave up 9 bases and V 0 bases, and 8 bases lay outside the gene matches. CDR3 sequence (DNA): TGTGCCAGCAGTTTATGGGAAGGGGGCAACAGTTCACCCCTCCACTTT. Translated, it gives CASSLWEGGNSSPLHF.